The 4 T cell receptor beta chains presented below share a single source sample, sequenced in a study of blood T cells in healthy people across ages. Then a second PCR, running about 6 to 11 cycles, was carried out with a sample-barcoded 5' primer and a J-beta primer mix. From the 5' RACE reads, TCRdb called clonotypes with MiXCR, one entry per CDR3 protein. The sample lists about 720,000 distinct CDR3 sequences, 20% to 30% occurring once. Another study also made use of these data, one on T cells of mothers and their children.

The sequenced sample consisted of blood. The origin of the receptors is a boy aged 5-17 years in good health.

The J gene is TRBJ1-1, the V gene TRBV29-1; D is undetermined. The germline CDR1 and CDR2 sequences are SQVTM and ANQGSEA. The CDR3 runs 13 residues. Trimming took 5 bases from V and 0 from J, leaving 10 bases between them. The CDR3: CSVPVGMNTEAFF. CDR3 bases: TGCAGCGTTCCCGTCGGCATGAACACTGAAGCTTTCTTT.

This clonotype was recorded a few times. The gene calls are TRBV18 and TRBJ1-5; D perhaps matches TRBD1 (6 bases). Germline V gene sequence: CDR1 KGHSH, CDR2 LQKENI. V was trimmed by 4 bases and J by 8 bases, leaving 12 bases between them. The CDR3 extends over 13 amino acids. The CDR3 region has the DNA TGTGCCAGCTCACGGGGACAAGGGGAGCCCCAGCATTTT. Translation: CASSRGQGEPQHF.

The CDR3 region is CSVEPGGNEQFF. The DNA for the CDR3 is TGCAGCGTGGAGCCGGGGGGCAATGAGCAGTTCTTC. The rearrangement joins TRBV29-1 to TRBJ2-1; TRBD2 matches at 7 bases. Germline V gene data show CDR1 as SQVTM and CDR2 as ANQGSEA. This CDR3 has 12 amino acids. J lost 6 bases, V lost 6 bases, and 5 bases had no gene match.

V gene TRBV29-1 combines with J gene TRBJ1-4; 9 nucleotides agree with TRBD1. V shed 6 bases, J shed 8 bases, and the junction held 10 bases outside the gene matches. There are 14 residues in the CDR3. Germline V gene data show CDR1 as SQVTM and CDR2 as ANQGSEA. The CDR3 sequence: CSVGQGRLREKLFF. CDR3 nucleotide sequence: TGCAGCGTCGGACAGGGGCGTCTAAGGGAAAAACTGTTTTTT.